This TCR beta chain was documented in a study of blood T cells in healthy people across ages (dated by TCRdb to the mid-2010s). With regard to the full study: In model experiments, template switching captured about one uniquely barcoded TCR beta cDNA molecule for every two T cells. To avoid experimental bias, donors of different ages were randomly spread across the sequencing lanes. The donors were split into four age groups: young (average approximately 16 years), middle-aged (roughly 39), aged (more than 60) and long-lived (82). Using deep sequencing normalized with unique cDNA molecular identifiers, the study measured how TCR beta repertoire diversity changes with age. Using the same blood draw, the study looked at two additional independent replicas of 1 million unique cDNA reads for two donors, one aged 18 to 30 and the other aged 80 or older.

The protocol used for the library was 5' RACE. Sequenced using an Illumina HiSeq 2500. The second PCR ran for roughly 6 to 11 cycles and used a J-beta primer mix along with a sample-barcoded 5' primer. Each TCR beta cDNA molecule received a unique molecular identifier from a template-switch 5' adaptor carrying 12 random nucleotides. At least 2.5 million CDR3-containing paired-end reads were obtained from each sample. First-strand cDNA was synthesized from all RNA with the Mint cDNA synthesis kit, primed by a TRBC-specific oligonucleotide. Following uracil-DNA glycosylase treatment, a first 18-cycle PCR with universal primers M1SS and BC2_uni_R was performed on all cDNA. In the paper's pipeline: Each sample was normalized by randomly selecting 1 million high-quality reads, each carrying a distinct molecular identifier. Reads sharing molecular identifiers were discarded rather than binned into consensus sequences. MiTCR, with a Q25 quality threshold and the strictest error-elimination algorithm, was used for CDR3 identification, clonotype clustering and error correction. Lower-bound total TCR beta diversity was estimated with a nonparametric unseen species model using Euler transformation. The public reads were run again by TCRdb, first through fastp at Q25 and then through MiXCR, and only productive beta chains were kept. Each entry is one CDR3 protein sequence, shown with its most common DNA and genes. TCRdb's processing, not the study's, gives the V and J calls here. A total of about 1.5 million distinct CDR3 sequences appear in this sample, about 42% of them only once. In total, the top ten clones hold around 4% of the sample.

Study-level results and caveats: Because donor CMV infection status was unknown, age-related changes in expanded clonotypes were potentially confounded. Compared with the aged group, the long-lived group had more naive CD4+ T cells, fewer expanded clones and increased TCR diversity, a pattern suggesting age selection. Observed TCR beta diversity per million T cells fell roughly linearly with age, and a significant reduction was already apparent by age around 40. Observed TCR beta diversity correlated strongly with the percentage of naive T cells measured by flow cytometry. Since profiling was done on bulk unsorted PBMCs, naive and antigen-experienced compartments could not be conclusively compared. Estimates of total diversity based on one million sequenced T cells were considered lower bounds and underestimates.

From cysteine to phenylalanine, the CDR3 is 17 amino acids long. The only DNA kept is the CDR3, 51 bases in frame from the first base. At the junction V is shortened by 6 bases and J by 4 bases; bases outside the gene matches: 17. Via the germline V gene, CDR1 is SGHTA and CDR2 FQGNSA. The roughly 39 donors, aged about 6 to 95 years, were systemically healthy Caucasian individuals from Russia. Ten milliliters of peripheral blood were drawn from each donor into EDTA-treated Vacutainer tubes. PBMCs were isolated by Ficoll-Paque density-gradient centrifugation, with at least 6.5 million obtained per sample. Total RNA, at least 6 micrograms per sample, was extracted from PBMCs with Trizol reagent. The percentages of naive CD45RAhigh/CD27high T cells were determined by flow cytometry on a PBMC aliquot from every donor. Regarding this clonotype: This clone's antigen is unknown. Per-nucleotide qualities are absent, and no much larger clonotype sits a single base away.

This TCR was recovered from a woman younger than 35 in good health. Sequenced material: blood. In this chain, TRBV7-2 is recombined with TRBJ2-7; 8 junctional bases match TRBD1. For the CDR3, the sequence is CASRFDEAGTGFYEQYF. The bases are TGTGCCAGCAGATTTGACGAAGCCGGGACAGGATTTTACGAGCAGTACTTC.